This TCR beta chain is from a study of blood T cell repertoires in COVID-19. In the original workflow: Amplified reference gene primers provided the basis for estimating nucleated cell counts. Libraries were prepared by immunoSEQ multiplex PCR; TCRdb keeps only in-frame clonotypes and omits some of them. V, J and clone size are taken as reported in that table, and D and trimming were inferred from the DNA itself. The table records about 210,000 clones, about four fifths of them present only once. CDR3 length equals 12 residues. V lost 6 bases and J lost 4, with 12 bases in between. CDR1 SQVTM and CDR2 ANQGSEA come from the germline V gene. This clone was counted a single time.

The clonotype originates from a woman aged 45-65 years with acute or convalescent COVID-19. The specimen was peripheral blood. The rearrangement links TRBV29-1 to TRBJ1-1; D is perhaps TRBD1 (6 bases). The CDR3: CSVTGLGTEAFF. The CDR3 DNA reads TGCAGCGTAACAGGGCTAGGCACTGAAGCTTTCTTT.